This T cell receptor (beta chain) was sequenced in a study of T-cell reconstitution after alpha-beta-depleted transplantation in children. Study-level findings and limits: T-cell counts and diversity were attributed mostly to newly produced T cells one year after transplant. Surviving recipient T cells and thymic progenitors underlay high day-60 TCRbeta diversity in some patients. Reportedly, alpha-beta T cells present about two months post-transplant originated from several hundred expanded clones of graft origin.

Molecular barcoding with unique molecular identifiers was used for the TCRbeta library. TCRdb processed the PCR reads anew with MiXCR; each CDR3 protein has one entry. The table records some 130,000 distinct CDR3 sequences, roughly 10% of them present only once. The germline gives CDR1 SGHVS, CDR2 FNYEAQ. The CDR3 is made up of 15 amino acids. In the case of this clonotype: Its antigen is unknown. One end of the junction varies from germline; a read error may be responsible.

The sequenced sample was PBMCs, mostly from graft donor cells, obtained 180 days after TCRalphabeta/CD19-depleted stem cell transplant. This sequence originates from a girl under three years old who had a stem cell transplant for combined immunodeficiency, so the T cells may come from the graft donor. This chain uses TRBV7-6 with TRBJ2-6; D possibly corresponds to TRBD1 (5 bases). In DNA form, the CDR3 reads TGTGCCAGCAGCCCCAGGACCTCTGGGGCCAACGGCCTGACTTTC. Its protein product is CASSPRTSGANGLTF.